These 13 T cell receptor beta chains share one sample of origin, sequenced in a study of identical twins. TCRdb passed the 5' RACE reads through MiXCR, listing each CDR3 protein once. The sample carries about 240,000 distinct CDR3 sequences, about 13% recorded once. These same records also appear under a second study, on yellow fever vaccine responses in identical twins.

Sequencing was done on a sample of memory (CD45RO+) T cells sorted from blood. The receptors were gathered from a woman aged 18-35 years in good health.

In this sample, this clonotype turned up many times. The genes are TRBV29-1 and TRBJ2-1; D not certain. Germline V lookup: CDR1 SQVTM, CDR2 ANQGSEA. Trimming took 1 base from V and 4 from J, leaving 5 bases between them. CDR3 length equals 12 residues. The CDR3: CSVEVRYNEQFF. The DNA of the CDR3 is TGCAGCGTTGAAGTCCGATACAATGAGCAGTTCTTC.

This clonotype was detected a few times. This chain joins TRBV7-9 and TRBJ1-6, with D hard to call. The CDR3 is 14 residues long. Germline values: CDR1 SEHNR, CDR2 FQNEAQ (reference sequence). Trimming stripped 3 bases from V and 6 bases from J, with 9 bases between. CDR3 DNA: TGTGCCAGCAGCTTCATGGGTCGTAATTCACCCCTCCACTTT. As protein: CASSFMGRNSPLHF.

This clonotype was picked up many times. The chain recombines TRBV5-1 with TRBJ2-1, with 8 bases that match TRBD1. The trim removed 0 bases at V and 0 bases at J, leaving 2 bases unmatched. Per the germline V gene, CDR1 is SGHRS and CDR2 is YFSETQ. There are 16 residues in the CDR3. CDR3 loop: CASSLVGQGSYNEQFF. CDR3 DNA sequence: TGCGCCAGCAGCTTGGTAGGACAGGGCTCCTACAATGAGCAGTTCTTC.

This clonotype was recorded a few times. The V gene is TRBV3-1, the J gene TRBJ2-2, with no clear D. V shed 4 bases and J shed 2 bases, with 11 bases lying between them. The CDR3 is made up of 15 amino acids. The germline V gene encodes CDR1 LGHDT and CDR2 YNNKEL (reference sequence). This chain's CDR3 is CASSLVRVNTGELFF. In DNA, the CDR3 is TGTGCCAGCAGCCTCGTTCGGGTTAACACCGGGGAGCTGTTTTTT.

The rearrangement links TRBV3-1 to TRBJ2-1, with TRBD2 matching over 8 bases. Germline CDR1 LGHDT, CDR2 YNNKEL (reference sequence). With V trimmed by 5 bases and J by 0 bases, 15 bases remained unmatched. This CDR3 is 19 amino acids long. CDR3 in DNA: TGTGCCAGCAGCTCGATGACAAGACTAGCGAGGAGCTCCTACAATGAGCAGTTCTTC. Residues: CASSSMTRLARSSYNEQFF.

This clonotype occurred a few times. V usage is TRBV2 and J usage is TRBJ2-7; D gene ambiguous. CDR1 is SNHLY, CDR2 FYNNEI, per germline. The CDR3 has 14 residues. The V end lost 4 bases, the J end lost 3 bases, and 13 bases lay between the germline ends. The DNA of the CDR3 is TGTGCCAGCAGTGCCCTTGACCGGGTCTACGAGCAGTACTTC. Protein: CASSALDRVYEQYF.

CDR3 in amino acids: CATDSQTYEQYF. CDR3 sequence (DNA): TGTGCCACCGACAGCCAAACCTACGAGCAGTACTTC. V gene TRBV28 combines with J gene TRBJ2-7, with D perhaps TRBD1 (5 bases). Between the trimmed V and J ends, which lost 10 bases and 2 bases, there was a span of 12 bases. Looked up from germline, CDR1 is MDHEN and CDR2 is SYDVKM. The CDR3 has 12 amino acids.

This clonotype was detected many times. J is TRBJ1-1 and V is TRBV28; 7 bases match TRBD1. This CDR3 comprises 14 residues. V lost 6 bases to trimming and J lost 1 base; unmatched junction nucleotides: 5. From germline, CDR1 is MDHEN and CDR2 SYDVKM. In DNA form, the CDR3 reads TGTGCCAGCAGGCGCAGGGGGAAGAACACTGAAGCTTTCTTT. Amino acid sequence: CASRRRGKNTEAFF.

The table lists this clonotype with a few counts. The V gene is TRBV18, the J gene TRBJ2-6, with 8 bases aligning to TRBD1. With 1 base clipped from V and 2 bases from J, the junction kept 10 bases outside the gene matches. Germline V gene data show CDR1 as KGHSH and CDR2 as LQKENI. The CDR3 extends over 19 amino acids. For the CDR3, the DNA is TGTGCCAGCTCACCACAAATGGCAGGGGGCCTTACTGGGGCCAACGTCCTGACTTTC. Protein: CASSPQMAGGLTGANVLTF.

This clonotype was found a few times. The chain combines TRBV14 with TRBJ2-1; TRBD2 matches 14 bases. Per the germline V gene, CDR1 is SGHDN and CDR2 is FVKESK. Losses at the gene ends were 5 bases for V and 8 bases for J; bases not matched to a gene: 8. The CDR3 loop spans 16 amino acids. CDR3 sequence: CASSASGLAGADEQFF. In nucleotides, the CDR3 is TGTGCCAGCAGCGCCTCGGGACTAGCGGGAGCGGATGAGCAGTTCTTC.

This clonotype was observed at least ten times. The chain employs TRBV5-1 and TRBJ1-1; unclear D gene. The CDR3 sequence is 13 residues long. Germline V gene sequence: CDR1 SGHRS, CDR2 YFSETQ. V was cut by 3 bases and J by 4 bases, with 10 bases left in between. The CDR3 sequence is CASSYDVLTEAFF. The DNA of the CDR3 is TGCGCCAGCAGCTACGACGTCCTCACTGAAGCTTTCTTT.

This clonotype was seen a few times. This chain connects TRBV15 to TRBJ2-5; tentative D call: TRBD1 (6 bases). Trimming removed 0 bases at V and 7 bases at J, with 15 bases between. This CDR3 has 15 residues. Germline V gene sequence: CDR1 LNHNV, CDR2 YYDKDF (reference sequence). Here the CDR3 reads CATSRDQGKGATQYF. CDR3 coding DNA: TGTGCCACCAGCAGAGACCAGGGGAAGGGCGCGACCCAGTACTTC.

This clonotype was counted between two and nine times. The chain is built from TRBV7-3 and TRBJ2-1, with 10 bases identical to TRBD2. CDR1 is SGHTA, CDR2 FQGTGA, per germline. V gave up 2 bases and J gave up 9 bases; unmatched junction bases: 10. The CDR3 sequence is 16 residues long. The CDR3: CASSLEIAGGLSEQFF. In DNA, the CDR3 is TGTGCCAGCAGCTTAGAAATAGCGGGGGGTCTAAGTGAGCAGTTCTTC.